This T cell receptor (beta chain) is from a study of graft-versus-host responses after intestinal transplantation. Study information: Isolated intestinal, liver-intestinal, or multivisceral transplants were what recipients had. The study gave all recipients anti-thymocyte globulin induction, then tacrolimus and steroids for roughly 3 years. Overall study findings and caveats: Marrow from the recipient contained GvH clones, some of which had appeared first in ileum or blood. Allografts of one patient group, those with graft-donor T cell macrochimerism, had high graft-versus-host to host-versus-graft clonal ratios.

Notes on this clone: What it recognizes is unknown.

Using immunoSEQ multiplex PCR, the repertoire was profiled, and TCRdb retains in-frame clones only, with some absent. The sample consists of some 17,000 clones, about 80% of them appearing once. Intraepithelial and lamina propria lymphocytes were isolated from graft specimens. The TCR originated in a human patient who received an intestinal transplant, so some T cells may come from the graft donor. The sequencing here drew on ileum tissue, taken 104 days after intestinal transplant.

This CDR3 is CASSSTETGELFF. For the CDR3, the DNA is TGTGCCAGCAGCTCGACAGAGACCGGGGAGCTGTTTTTT. J is TRBJ2-2 and V is TRBV7-8, with D maybe TRBD1 (5 bases). This CDR3 is 13 amino acids long. CDR1 is SGHVS and CDR2 is FQNEAQ in the germline V gene. V shed 4 bases and J shed 5 bases, with 8 bases lying between them.